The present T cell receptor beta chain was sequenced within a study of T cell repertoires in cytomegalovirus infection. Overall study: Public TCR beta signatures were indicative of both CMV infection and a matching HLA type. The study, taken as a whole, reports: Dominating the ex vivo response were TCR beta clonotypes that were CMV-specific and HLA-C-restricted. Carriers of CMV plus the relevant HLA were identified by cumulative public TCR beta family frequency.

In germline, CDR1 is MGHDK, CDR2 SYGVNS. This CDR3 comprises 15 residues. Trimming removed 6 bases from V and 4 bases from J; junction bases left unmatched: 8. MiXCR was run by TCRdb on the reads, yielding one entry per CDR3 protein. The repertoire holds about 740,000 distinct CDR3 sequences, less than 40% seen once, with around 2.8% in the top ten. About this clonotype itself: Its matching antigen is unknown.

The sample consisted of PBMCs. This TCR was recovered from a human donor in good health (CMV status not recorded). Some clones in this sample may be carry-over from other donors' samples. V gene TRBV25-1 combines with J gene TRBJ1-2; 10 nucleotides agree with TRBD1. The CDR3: CASSPTTGGFYGYTF. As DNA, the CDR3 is TGTGCCAGCAGCCCAACGACAGGGGGCTTCTATGGCTACACCTTC.